This T cell receptor beta chain was captured by sequencing in a study of blood T cell repertoires in COVID-19. The CDR3 is 15 amino acids. Germline V lookup: CDR1 SGHTA, CDR2 FQGNSA. Trimming cost V 6 bases and J 1 base, with 12 bases left between them. Repertoires were generated with immunoSEQ multiplex PCR, while TCRdb's copy carries only in-frame clones and drops some. The repertoire consists of about 230,000 clones, with 70% to 85% occurring once and the leading ten covering 2% to 2.5%. The chain is built from TRBV7-2 and TRBJ2-2; weak D call: TRBD1 (5 bases). This sequence originates from a man aged 40-50 years who had recovered from COVID-19. The sample consisted of peripheral blood. CDR3 residues: CASSPTQENTGELFF. The CDR3 DNA is TGTGCCAGCAGTCCTACACAGGAGAACACCGGGGAGCTGTTTTTT.